The TCR beta chain under discussion was sequenced for a study of blood T cell repertoires in COVID-19. Study information: Acute and convalescent COVID-19 samples came from the United States, Italy and Spain. Sources were T cells, B-cell-depleted T cells, or PBMCs; the material itself was cDNA or gDNA.

CDR3 length: 12 amino acids. Deletions cut 3 bases from V and 7 bases from J, with 4 bases between. In the original analysis: Amplification with reference gene primers provided the estimates of nucleated cell counts. Generated by immunoSEQ multiplex PCR, the TCRdb table keeps only in-frame clones and is missing some. V and J calls and clone size come straight from that table; D and trimming were deduced from the DNA. In the table there are around 35,000 clones, more than 70% of which are singletons. The gene calls are TRBV12-3 or TRBV12-4 and TRBJ1-6, with no clear D. Sequencing input: peripheral blood. This TCR derives from a human donor in a cohort sampled during active COVID-19. This chain's CDR3 is CASSFRNSPLHF. DNA of the CDR3: TGTGCCAGCAGTTTCAGGAATTCACCCCTCCACTTT.